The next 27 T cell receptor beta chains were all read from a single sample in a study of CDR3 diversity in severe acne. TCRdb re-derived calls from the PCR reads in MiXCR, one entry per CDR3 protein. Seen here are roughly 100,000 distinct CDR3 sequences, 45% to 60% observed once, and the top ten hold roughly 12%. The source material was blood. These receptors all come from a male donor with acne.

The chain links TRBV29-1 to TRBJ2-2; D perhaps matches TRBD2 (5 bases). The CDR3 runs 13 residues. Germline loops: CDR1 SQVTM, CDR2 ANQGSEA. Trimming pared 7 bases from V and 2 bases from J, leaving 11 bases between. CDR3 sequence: CSALTSNTGELFF. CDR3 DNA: TGCAGCGCCCTTACTAGTAACACCGGGGAGCTGTTTTTT.

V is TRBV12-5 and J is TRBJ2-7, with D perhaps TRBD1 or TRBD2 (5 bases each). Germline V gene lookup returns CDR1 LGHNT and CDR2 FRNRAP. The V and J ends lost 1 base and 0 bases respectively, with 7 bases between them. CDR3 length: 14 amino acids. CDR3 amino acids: CASGLGGNSYEQYF. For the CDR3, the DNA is TGTGCTAGTGGTTTGGGGGGGAACTCCTACGAGCAGTACTTC.

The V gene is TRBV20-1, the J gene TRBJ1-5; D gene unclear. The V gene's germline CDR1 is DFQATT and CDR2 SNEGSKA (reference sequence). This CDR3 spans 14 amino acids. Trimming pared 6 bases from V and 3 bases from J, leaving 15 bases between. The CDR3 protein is CSADRTETNQPQHF. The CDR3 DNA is TGCAGTGCAGATAGGACGGAGACCAATCAGCCCCAGCATTTT.

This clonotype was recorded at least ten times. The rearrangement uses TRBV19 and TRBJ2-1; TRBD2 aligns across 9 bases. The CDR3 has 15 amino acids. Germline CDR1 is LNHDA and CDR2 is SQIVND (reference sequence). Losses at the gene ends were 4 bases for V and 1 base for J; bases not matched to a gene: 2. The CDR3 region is CASSTSGVSYNEQFF. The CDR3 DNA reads TGTGCCAGTAGTACTAGCGGGGTTTCCTACAATGAGCAGTTCTTC.

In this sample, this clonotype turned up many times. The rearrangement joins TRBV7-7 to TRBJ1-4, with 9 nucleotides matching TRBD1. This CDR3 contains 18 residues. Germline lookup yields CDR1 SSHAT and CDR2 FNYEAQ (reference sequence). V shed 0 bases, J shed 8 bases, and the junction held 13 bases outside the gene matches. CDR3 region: CASSLAEGQGNIMEKLFF. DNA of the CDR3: TGTGCCAGCAGCTTAGCGGAGGGACAGGGCAACATTATGGAAAAACTGTTTTTT.

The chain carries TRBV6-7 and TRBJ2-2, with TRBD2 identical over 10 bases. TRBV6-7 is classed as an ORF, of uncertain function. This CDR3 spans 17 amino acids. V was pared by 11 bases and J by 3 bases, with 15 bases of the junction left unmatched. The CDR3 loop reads CAPPHRLAGEHTGELFF. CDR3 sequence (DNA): TGTGCCCCACCCCATCGCCTAGCGGGGGAGCACACCGGGGAGCTGTTTTTT.

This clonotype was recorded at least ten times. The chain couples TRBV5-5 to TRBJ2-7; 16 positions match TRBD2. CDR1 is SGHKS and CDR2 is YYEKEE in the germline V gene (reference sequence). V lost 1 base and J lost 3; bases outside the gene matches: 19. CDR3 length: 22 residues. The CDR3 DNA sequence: TGTGCCAGCAGCTTGTCGTCGCGCTTTGGGACTAGCGGGAGGGCCTTCCACTACGAGCAGTACGTC. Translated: CASSLSSRFGTSGRAFHYEQYV.

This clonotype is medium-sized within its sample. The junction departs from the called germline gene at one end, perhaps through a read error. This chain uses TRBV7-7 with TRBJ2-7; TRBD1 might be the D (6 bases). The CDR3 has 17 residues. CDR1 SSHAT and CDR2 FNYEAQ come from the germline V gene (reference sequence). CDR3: CASSRRGWASDLYEQYF. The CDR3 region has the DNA TGTGCTAGCAGCCGAAGGGGGTGGGCGTCCGATCTCTACGAGCAGTACTTC.

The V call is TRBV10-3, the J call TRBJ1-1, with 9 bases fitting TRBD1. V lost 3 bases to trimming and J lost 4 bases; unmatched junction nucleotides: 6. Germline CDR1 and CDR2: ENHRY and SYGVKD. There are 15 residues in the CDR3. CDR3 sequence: CAISDPGTGTTEAFF. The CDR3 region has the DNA TGTGCCATCAGTGACCCCGGGACAGGGACCACTGAAGCTTTCTTT.

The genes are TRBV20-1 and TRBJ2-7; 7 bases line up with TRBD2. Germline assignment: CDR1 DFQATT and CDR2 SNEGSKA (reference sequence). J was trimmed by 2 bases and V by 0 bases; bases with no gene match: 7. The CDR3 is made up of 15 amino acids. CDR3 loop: CSARDRREGTYEQYF. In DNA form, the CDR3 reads TGCAGTGCTAGAGATAGGAGGGAGGGTACCTACGAGCAGTACTTC.

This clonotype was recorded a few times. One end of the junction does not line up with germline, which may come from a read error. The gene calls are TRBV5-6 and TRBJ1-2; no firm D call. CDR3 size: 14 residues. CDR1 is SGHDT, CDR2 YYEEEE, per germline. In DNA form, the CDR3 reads TGTGCCAGCAGCCCCGAGCTGGCTAACTATGGCTACGCCTTC. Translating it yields CASSPELANYGYAF.

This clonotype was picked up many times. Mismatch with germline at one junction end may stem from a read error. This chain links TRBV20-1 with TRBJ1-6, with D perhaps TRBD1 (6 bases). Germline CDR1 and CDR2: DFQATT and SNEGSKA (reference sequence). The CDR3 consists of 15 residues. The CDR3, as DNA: TGCAGTGCCAGAGAAACAGGGTTAGGTAATTCACCCCTCCACTTT. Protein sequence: CSARETGLGNSPLHF.

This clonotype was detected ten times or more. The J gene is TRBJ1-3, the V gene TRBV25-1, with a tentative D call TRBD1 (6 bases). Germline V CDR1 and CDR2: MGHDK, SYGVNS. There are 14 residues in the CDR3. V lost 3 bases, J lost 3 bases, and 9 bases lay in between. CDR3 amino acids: CASSDKGHGNTIYF. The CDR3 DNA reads TGTGCCAGCAGTGACAAGGGACATGGAAACACCATATATTTT.

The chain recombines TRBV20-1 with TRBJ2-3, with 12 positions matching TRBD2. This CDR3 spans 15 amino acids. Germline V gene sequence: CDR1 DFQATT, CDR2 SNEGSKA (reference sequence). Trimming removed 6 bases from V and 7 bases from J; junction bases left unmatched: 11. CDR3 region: CSAPSGRALSNTQYF. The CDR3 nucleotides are TGCAGTGCCCCTAGCGGGAGGGCCTTGTCGAATACGCAGTATTTT.

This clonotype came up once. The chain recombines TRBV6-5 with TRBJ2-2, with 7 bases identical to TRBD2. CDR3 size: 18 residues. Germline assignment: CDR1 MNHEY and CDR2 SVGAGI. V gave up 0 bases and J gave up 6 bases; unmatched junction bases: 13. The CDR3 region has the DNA TGTGCCAGCAGTTACTCGGGGCTTTCTGGCGGGAGATCCGGGGAGCTGTTTTTT. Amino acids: CASSYSGLSGGRSGELFF.

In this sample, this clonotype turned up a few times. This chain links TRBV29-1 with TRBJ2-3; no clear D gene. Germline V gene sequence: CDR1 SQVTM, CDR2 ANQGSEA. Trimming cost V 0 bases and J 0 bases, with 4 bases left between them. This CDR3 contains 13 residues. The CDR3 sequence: CSVEDSSTDTQYF. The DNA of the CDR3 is TGCAGCGTTGAAGACAGTAGCACAGATACGCAGTATTTT.

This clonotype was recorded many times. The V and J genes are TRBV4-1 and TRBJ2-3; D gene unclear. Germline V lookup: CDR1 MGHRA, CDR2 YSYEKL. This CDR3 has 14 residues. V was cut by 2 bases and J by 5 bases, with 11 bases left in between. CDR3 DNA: TGCGCCAGCAGCCAATTATTCGACCGAGATACGCAGTATTTT. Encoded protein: CASSQLFDRDTQYF.

The CDR3 region is CASIGTSGRNEQFF. DNA of the CDR3: TGTGCCAGCATTGGGACTAGCGGGAGGAATGAGCAGTTCTTC. The chain links TRBV2 to TRBJ2-1; 15 bases are shared with TRBD2. V was pared by 7 bases and J by 7 bases, with 2 bases of the junction left unmatched. The germline CDR1 and CDR2 sequences are SNHLY and FYNNEI. CDR3 length: 14 residues. The variable domain in full, with the rest retrieved from reference TRBV2 and TRBJ2-1, is EPEVTQTPSHQVTQMGQEVILRCVPISNHLYFYWYRQILGQKVEFLVSFYNNEISEKSEIFDDQFSVERPDGSNFTLKIRSTKLEDSAMYFCASIGTSGRNEQFFGPGTRLTVL.

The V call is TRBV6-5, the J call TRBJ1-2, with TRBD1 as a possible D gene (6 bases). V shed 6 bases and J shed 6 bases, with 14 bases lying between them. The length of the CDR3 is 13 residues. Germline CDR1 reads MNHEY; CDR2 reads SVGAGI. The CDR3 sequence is CASSRNRDHGYTF. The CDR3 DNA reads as TGTGCCAGCAGCCGGAACAGGGACCATGGCTACACCTTC.

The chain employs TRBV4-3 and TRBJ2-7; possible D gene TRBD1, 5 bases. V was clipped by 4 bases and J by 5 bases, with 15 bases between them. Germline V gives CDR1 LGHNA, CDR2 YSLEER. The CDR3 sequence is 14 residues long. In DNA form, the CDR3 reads TGCGCCAGCAGCCCCGGTCAGGGTACCAACGAGCAGTACTTC. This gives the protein CASSPGQGTNEQYF.

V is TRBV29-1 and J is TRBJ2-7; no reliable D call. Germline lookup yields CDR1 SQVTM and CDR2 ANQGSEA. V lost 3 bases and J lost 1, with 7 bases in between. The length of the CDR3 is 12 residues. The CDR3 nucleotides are TGCAGCGTTGAGGTCAGTTCCTACGAGCAGTACTTC. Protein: CSVEVSSYEQYF.

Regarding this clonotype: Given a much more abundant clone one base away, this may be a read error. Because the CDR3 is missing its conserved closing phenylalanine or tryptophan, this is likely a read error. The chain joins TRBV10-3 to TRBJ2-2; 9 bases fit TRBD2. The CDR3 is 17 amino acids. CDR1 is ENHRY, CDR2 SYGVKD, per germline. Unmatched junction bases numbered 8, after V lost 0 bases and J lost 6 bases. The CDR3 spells CAISESRVAGDPGELFL. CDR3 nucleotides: TGTGCCATCAGTGAGTCCCGGGTAGCGGGAGATCCCGGGGAGCTGTTTCTT.

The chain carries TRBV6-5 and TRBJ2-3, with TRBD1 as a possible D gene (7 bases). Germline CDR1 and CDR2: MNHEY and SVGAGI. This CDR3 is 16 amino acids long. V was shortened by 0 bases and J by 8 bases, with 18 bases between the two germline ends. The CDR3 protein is CASSYSGQGGVGTQYF. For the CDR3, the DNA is TGTGCCAGCAGTTACTCCGGCCAGGGGGGAGTAGGTACGCAGTATTTT.

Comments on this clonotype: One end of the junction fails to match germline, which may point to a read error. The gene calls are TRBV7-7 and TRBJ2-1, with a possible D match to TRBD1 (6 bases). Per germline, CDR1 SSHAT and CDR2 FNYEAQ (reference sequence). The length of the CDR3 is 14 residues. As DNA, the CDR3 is TGTGCTAGCAGCCGAAGGGGGTGGGAATATGAGCAGTTCTTC. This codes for CASSRRGWEYEQFF.

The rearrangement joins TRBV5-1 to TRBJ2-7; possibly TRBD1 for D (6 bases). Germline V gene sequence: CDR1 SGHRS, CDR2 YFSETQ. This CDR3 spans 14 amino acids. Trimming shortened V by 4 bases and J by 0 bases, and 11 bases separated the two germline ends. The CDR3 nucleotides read TGCGCCAGCAGCCCGTGGGACAACTCCTACGAGCAGTACTTC. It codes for CASSPWDNSYEQYF.

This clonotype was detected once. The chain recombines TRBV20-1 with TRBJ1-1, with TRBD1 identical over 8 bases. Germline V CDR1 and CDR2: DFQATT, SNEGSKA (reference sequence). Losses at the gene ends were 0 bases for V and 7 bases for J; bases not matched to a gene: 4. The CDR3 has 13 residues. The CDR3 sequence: CSAREHRGNEAFF. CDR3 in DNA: TGCAGTGCTAGAGAACACAGGGGGAATGAAGCTTTCTTT.

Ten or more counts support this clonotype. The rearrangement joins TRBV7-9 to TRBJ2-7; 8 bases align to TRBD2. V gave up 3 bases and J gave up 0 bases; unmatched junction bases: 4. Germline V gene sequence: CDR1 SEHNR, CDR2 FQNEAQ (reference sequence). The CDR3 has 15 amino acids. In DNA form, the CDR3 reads TGTGCCAGCAGCTTCCGGGGGGGAAGCTCCTACGAGCAGTACTTC. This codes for CASSFRGGSSYEQYF.